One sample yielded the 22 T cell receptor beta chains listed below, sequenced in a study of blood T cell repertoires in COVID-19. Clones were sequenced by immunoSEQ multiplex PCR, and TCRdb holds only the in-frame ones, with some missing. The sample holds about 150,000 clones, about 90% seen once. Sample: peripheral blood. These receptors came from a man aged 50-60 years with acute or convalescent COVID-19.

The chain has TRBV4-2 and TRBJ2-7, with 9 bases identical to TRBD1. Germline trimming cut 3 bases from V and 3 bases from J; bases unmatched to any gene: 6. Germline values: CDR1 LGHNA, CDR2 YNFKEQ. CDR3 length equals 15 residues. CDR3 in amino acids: CASSHPTGGGYEQYV. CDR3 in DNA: TGTGCCAGCAGCCACCCGACAGGGGGTGGCTACGAGCAGTACGTC.

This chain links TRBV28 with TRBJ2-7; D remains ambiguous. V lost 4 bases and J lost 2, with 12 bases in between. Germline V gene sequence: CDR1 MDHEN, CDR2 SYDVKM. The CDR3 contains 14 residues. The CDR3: CASSSFDKTYEQYV. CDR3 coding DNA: TGTGCCAGCAGTTCCTTCGACAAGACCTACGAGCAGTACGTC.

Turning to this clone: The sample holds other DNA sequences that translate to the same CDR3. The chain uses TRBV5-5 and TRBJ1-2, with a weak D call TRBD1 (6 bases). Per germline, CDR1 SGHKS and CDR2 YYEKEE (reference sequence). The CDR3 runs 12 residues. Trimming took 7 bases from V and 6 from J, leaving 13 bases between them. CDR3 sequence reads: CASRLQGNGYTF. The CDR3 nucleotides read TGTGCCAGCCGTTTACAGGGAAATGGCTACACCTTC.

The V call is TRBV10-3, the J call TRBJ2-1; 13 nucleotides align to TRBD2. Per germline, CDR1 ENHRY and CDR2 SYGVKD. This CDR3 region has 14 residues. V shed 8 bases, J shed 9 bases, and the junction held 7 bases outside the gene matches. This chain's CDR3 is CAISGLAGVFEQFF. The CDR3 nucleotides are TGTGCCATCTCCGGACTAGCGGGAGTTTTTGAGCAGTTCTTC.

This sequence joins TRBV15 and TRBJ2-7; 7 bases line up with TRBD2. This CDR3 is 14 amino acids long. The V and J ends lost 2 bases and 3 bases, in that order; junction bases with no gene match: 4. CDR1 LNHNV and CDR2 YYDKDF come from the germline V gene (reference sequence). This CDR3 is CATSRSSGGYEQYF. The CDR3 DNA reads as TGTGCCACCAGCAGATCCTCGGGGGGCTACGAGCAGTACTTC.

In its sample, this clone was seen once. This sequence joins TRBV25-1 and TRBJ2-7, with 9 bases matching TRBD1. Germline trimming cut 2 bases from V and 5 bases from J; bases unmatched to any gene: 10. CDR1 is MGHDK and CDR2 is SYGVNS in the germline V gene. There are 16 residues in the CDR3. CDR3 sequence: CASSEKAGTGSHEQYF. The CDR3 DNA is TGTGCCAGCAGTGAAAAGGCCGGGACAGGGAGCCACGAGCAGTACTTC.

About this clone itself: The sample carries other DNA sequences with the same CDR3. For the CDR3, the DNA is TGCGCCAGCAGCTTGGCAGGGTTGAGAAATCAGCCCCAGCATTTT. This sequence encodes CASSLAGLRNQPQHF. This rearrangement joins TRBV5-1 to TRBJ1-5, with D perhaps TRBD1 (5 bases). V was shortened by 0 bases and J by 4 bases, with 11 bases between the two germline ends. Germline V CDR1 and CDR2: SGHRS, YFSETQ. CDR3 length: 15 amino acids.

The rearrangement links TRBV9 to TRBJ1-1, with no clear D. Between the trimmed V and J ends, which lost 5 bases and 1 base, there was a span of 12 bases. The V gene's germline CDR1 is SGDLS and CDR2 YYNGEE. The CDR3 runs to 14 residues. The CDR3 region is CASRYLRGNTEAFF. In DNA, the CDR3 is TGTGCCAGCAGATACCTCAGAGGGAACACTGAAGCTTTCTTT.

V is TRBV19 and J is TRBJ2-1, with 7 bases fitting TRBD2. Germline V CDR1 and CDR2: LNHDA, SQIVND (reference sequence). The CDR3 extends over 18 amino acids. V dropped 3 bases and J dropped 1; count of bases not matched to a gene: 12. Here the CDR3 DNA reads TGTGCCAGTAGTATTCGGGATGATCCCGGGAGGTCCTACAATGAGCAGTTCTTC. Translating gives CASSIRDDPGRSYNEQFF.

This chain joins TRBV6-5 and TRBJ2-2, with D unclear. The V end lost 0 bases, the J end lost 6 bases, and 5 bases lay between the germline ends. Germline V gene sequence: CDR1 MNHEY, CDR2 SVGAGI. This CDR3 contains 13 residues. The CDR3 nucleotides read TGTGCCAGCAGTTACTCGACACCCGGGGAGCTGTTTTTT. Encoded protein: CASSYSTPGELFF.

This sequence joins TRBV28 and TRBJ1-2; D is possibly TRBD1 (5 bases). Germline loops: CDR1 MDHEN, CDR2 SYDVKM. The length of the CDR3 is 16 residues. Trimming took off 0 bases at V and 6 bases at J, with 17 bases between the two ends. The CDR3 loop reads CASSLWELQDEHGYTF. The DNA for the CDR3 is TGTGCCAGCAGTTTATGGGAATTACAGGACGAACATGGCTACACCTTC.

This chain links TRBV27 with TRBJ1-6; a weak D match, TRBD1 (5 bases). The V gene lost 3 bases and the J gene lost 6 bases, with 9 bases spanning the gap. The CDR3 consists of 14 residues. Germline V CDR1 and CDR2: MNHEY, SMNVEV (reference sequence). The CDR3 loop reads CASSFRALNSPLHF. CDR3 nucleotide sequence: TGTGCCAGCAGTTTCAGGGCGCTTAATTCACCCCTCCACTTT.

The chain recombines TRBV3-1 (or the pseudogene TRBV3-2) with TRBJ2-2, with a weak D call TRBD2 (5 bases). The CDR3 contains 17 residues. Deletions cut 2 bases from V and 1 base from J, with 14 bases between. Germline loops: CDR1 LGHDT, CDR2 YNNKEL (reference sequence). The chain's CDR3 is CASSQNPFSGNTGELFF. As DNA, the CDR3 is TGTGCCAGCAGCCAAAACCCATTCAGCGGGAACACCGGGGAGCTGTTTTTT.

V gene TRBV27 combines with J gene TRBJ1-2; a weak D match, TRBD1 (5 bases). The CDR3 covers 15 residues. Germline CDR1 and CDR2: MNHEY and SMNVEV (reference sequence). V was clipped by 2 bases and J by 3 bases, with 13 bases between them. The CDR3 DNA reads TGTGCCAGCAGTTTAGGTCAGGGAGGGCACTATGGCTACACCTTC. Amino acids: CASSLGQGGHYGYTF.

CDR3 sequence: CATRDRENNEQFF. CDR3 bases: TGTGCCACCAGGGACAGAGAAAACAATGAGCAGTTCTTC. The chain links TRBV24-1 to TRBJ2-1, with D possibly matching TRBD1 (6 bases). The germline V and J ends were trimmed by 7 bases and 5 bases, with 11 bases remaining between them. The germline CDR1 and CDR2 sequences are KGHDR and SFDVKD. The CDR3 totals 13 residues.

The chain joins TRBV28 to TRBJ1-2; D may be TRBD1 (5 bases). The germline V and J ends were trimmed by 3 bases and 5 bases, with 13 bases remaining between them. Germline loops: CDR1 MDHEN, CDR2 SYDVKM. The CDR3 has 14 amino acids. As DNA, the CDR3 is TGTGCCAGCAGTTTGGGGCGGGGTGGGTATGGCTACACCTTC. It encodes CASSLGRGGYGYTF.

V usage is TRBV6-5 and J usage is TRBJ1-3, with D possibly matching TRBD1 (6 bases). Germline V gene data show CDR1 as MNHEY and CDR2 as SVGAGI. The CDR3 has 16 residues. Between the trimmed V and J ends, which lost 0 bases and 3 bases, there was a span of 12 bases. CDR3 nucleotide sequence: TGTGCCAGCAGTTACTCGCCAGGGGTTAATGGAAACACCATATATTTT. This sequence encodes CASSYSPGVNGNTIYF.

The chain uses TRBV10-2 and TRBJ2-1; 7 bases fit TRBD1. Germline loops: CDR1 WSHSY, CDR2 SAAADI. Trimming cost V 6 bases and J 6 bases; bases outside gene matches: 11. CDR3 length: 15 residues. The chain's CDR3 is CASSSRLQGLNEQFF. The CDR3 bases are TGCGCCAGCAGCTCGAGGTTACAGGGGCTCAATGAGCAGTTCTTC.

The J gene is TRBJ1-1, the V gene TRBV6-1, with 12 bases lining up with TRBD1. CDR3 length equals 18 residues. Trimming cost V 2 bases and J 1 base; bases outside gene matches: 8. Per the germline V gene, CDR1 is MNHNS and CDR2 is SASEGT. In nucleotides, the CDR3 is TGTGCCAGCAGTGAATTAGCGGGACAGGGGGCAGGGAACACTGAAGCTTTCTTT. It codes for CASSELAGQGAGNTEAFF.

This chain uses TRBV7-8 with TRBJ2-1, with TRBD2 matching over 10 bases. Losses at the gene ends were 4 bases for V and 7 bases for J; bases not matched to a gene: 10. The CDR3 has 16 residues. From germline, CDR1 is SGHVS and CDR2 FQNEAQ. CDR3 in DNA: TGTGCCAGCAGCTCCTTCAGCGGGGGGGCCAGGAATGAGCAGTTCTTC. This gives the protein CASSSFSGGARNEQFF.

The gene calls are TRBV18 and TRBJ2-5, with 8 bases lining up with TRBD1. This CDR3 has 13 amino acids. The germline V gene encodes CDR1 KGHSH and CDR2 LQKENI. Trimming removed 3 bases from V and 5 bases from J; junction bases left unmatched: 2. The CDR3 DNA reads TGTGCCAGCTCACCTCGACAGGGGGAGACCCAGTACTTC. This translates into CASSPRQGETQYF. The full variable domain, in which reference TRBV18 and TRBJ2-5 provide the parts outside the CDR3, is NAGVMQNPRHLVRRRGQEARLRCSPMKGHSHVYWYRQLPEEGLKFMVYLQKENIIDESGMPKERFSAEFPKEGPSILRIQQVVRGDSAAYFCASSPRQGETQYFGPGTRLLVL.

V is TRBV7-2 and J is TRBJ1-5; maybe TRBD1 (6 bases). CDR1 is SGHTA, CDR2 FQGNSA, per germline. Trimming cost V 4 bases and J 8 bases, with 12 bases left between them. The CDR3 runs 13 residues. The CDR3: CASSYNRVEPQHF. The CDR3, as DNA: TGTGCCAGCAGCTACAACAGGGTTGAGCCCCAGCATTTT. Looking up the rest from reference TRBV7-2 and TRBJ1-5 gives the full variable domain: GAGVSQSPSNKVTEKGKDVELRCDPISGHTALYWYRQSLGQGLEFLIYFQGNSAPDKSGLPSDRFSAERTGGSVSTLTIQRTQQEDSAVYLCASSYNRVEPQHFGDGTRLSIL.